These T cell receptor beta chains were read from a single sample in a study of T cell responses to AZD1222 COVID-19 vaccine. Method: immunoSEQ multiplex PCR; TCRdb's copy keeps in-frame clones and lacks some. The sample comprises around 180,000 clones, approximately 90% of which are singletons, and 6% to 8% rests with the top ten. The sample in question was peripheral blood, obtained on day 0 of AZD1222 vaccination. These receptors were taken from an adult in good health. Both conserved end residues are part of each CDR3. The D gene is left open where the match is weak. The size entry is marked missing in some rows and otherwise reads once, few, many or a size class.

NA	TRBV24-1	few	TRBJ2-1	TGTGCCACCAGTGACATGGGCGTTGAGCAGTTCTTC	CATSDMGVEQFF
NA	TRBV19	NA	TRBJ2-1	TGTGCCAGTAGTATAACCCTTCCTAGTACCTACAATGAGCAGTTCTTC	CASSITLPSTYNEQFF
NA	TRBV7-2	NA	TRBJ1-6	TGTGCCAGCAGCCCTAAGCCCGAAAGACCCCTCCACTTT	CASSPKPERPLHF
NA	TRBV6-1	NA	TRBJ2-2	TGTGCCAGCAGTGAGACCTGGAGGGAGCTGTTTTTT	CASSETWRELFF
NA	TRBV28	NA	TRBJ2-3	TGTGCCAGCAGTTCCCCCGGAGAGGATATCACAGATACGCAGTATTTT	CASSSPGEDITDTQYF
TRBD2	TRBV6-5	NA	TRBJ2-2	TGTGCCAGCAGTTACTCGCTAGCGGGGCGCTCCGGGGAGCTGTTTTTT	CASSYSLAGRSGELFF
NA	TRBV4-1	NA	TRBJ1-5	TGCGCCAGCAGCCAAGGGAAGGGTTATAGCAATCAGCCCCAGCATTTT	CASSQGKGYSNQPQHF
NA	TRBV14	NA	TRBJ1-5	TGTGCCAGCAGCCATCGGAATCAGCCCCAGCATTTT	CASSHRNQPQHF
TRBD1	TRBV4-2	NA	TRBJ1-1	TGTGCCAGCAGCAATACAGGGGGGAGTGGCACTGAAGCTTTCTTT	CASSNTGGSGTEAFF
NA	TRBV5-5	NA	TRBJ1-2	TGTGCCAGCAGCTTGGACCCGACACGAGGCTACACCTTC	CASSLDPTRGYTF
TRBD1	TRBV2	NA	TRBJ2-1	TGTGCCAGCCCGGGACAGGGGGTTTTAAGTGAGCAGTTCTTC	CASPGQGVLSEQFF
TRBD1	TRBV19	few	TRBJ1-2	TGTGCCAGTAGTTGGACAGGAAAGGACTATGGCTACACCTTC	CASSWTGKDYGYTF
NA	TRBV7-2	once	TRBJ1-5	TGTGCCAGCAGCTTGGGACAAAGCAATCAGCCCCAGCATTTT	CASSLGQSNQPQHF
NA	TRBV20-1	NA	TRBJ2-5	TGCAGTGCTAGTGACCGGGCACTTATGGGGACCCAGTACTTC	CSASDRALMGTQYF
TRBD2	TRBV7-9	NA	TRBJ2-7	TGTGCCAGCAGTTCCAGCGGGGGGAAATACGAGCAGTACTTC	CASSSSGGKYEQYF
TRBD2	TRBV30	NA	TRBJ2-5	TGTGCCTGGGGGAGGGTAGAGGAGACCCAGTACTTC	CAWGRVEETQYF
TRBD1	TRBV10-2	NA	TRBJ2-1	TGCGCCAGCACAGACAGGGGCTCCTACAATGAGCAGTTCTTC	CASTDRGSYNEQFF